This T cell receptor beta chain was found in a study of cytomegalovirus exposure and HLA in healthy donors. Turning to this clone: No antigen is known for it.

Study-wide points: For presence/absence analyses, sequencing depth was assumed to be roughly uniform across donors. A later analysis found most CMV-associated TCR beta chains apparently HLA-restricted. TRBV6-2, TRBV6-3 and other indistinguishable V segments were excluded.

PCR primers comprised 60 Vbeta and 13 Jbeta primers. The repertoire was sequenced with immunoSEQ multiplex PCR; TCRdb's copy has only in-frame clones and lacks some. Recorded for this sample: 200,000 to 250,000 clones. V shed 2 bases and J 6 bases; nucleotides not matched to a gene: 7. This CDR3 region has 15 residues. The germline CDR1 and CDR2 sequences are SEHNR and FQNEAQ (reference sequence). The chain has TRBV7-9 and TRBJ2-3; 8 positions match TRBD1. Material: PBMCs. The TCR was taken from a girl aged 2 to 9 in good health and CMV-seropositive. The CDR3 DNA follows: TGTGCCAGCAGCTTACGTCAGGGGGCATATGATACGCAGTATTTT. Protein sequence: CASSLRQGAYDTQYF.